This T cell receptor (beta chain) was found in a study of cytomegalovirus exposure and HLA in healthy donors. Study-level findings and limits: It was found in a later analysis that first-cohort TCR clusters tended to co-occur in the 130 or so validation repertoires. Most TCR sequences were rare, but some public TCRs occurred in many donors.

Comments on this clone: Its antigen remains unidentified.

Only in-frame clones appear in the TCRdb table, and some are missing; sequencing was by immunoSEQ multiplex PCR. The sample lists about 110,000 clones, roughly 90% seen once, with 1.9% in the top ten. The CDR3 runs 13 residues. Trimming shortened V by 2 bases and J by 4 bases, and 10 bases separated the two germline ends. CDR1 and CDR2 (germline): SGHRS, YFSETQ. The clonotype was recovered from a woman aged 18-29 years in good health and CMV-seronegative. The V gene is TRBV5-1, the J gene TRBJ2-7; maybe TRBD1 (6 bases). Sequencing was done on a sample of PBMCs. The CDR3 DNA reads as TGCGCCAGCAGCTTTTTACAGGGATACGAGCAGTACTTC. Protein sequence: CASSFLQGYEQYF.